One sample yielded the 21 T cell receptor beta chains listed below, sequenced in a study of blood T cells in healthy people across ages. A second PCR, run for about 6 to 11 cycles, used a sample-barcoded 5' primer plus a J-beta primer mix. Using its own MiXCR run on the 5' RACE reads, TCRdb lists one record per CDR3 protein. The sample consists of some 1 million distinct CDR3 sequences, less than 50% of them appearing once. Sequences were obtained from blood. Receptor source: a woman between 55 and 75 years old in good health.

V gene TRBV7-8 combines with J gene TRBJ1-2; 7 bases fit TRBD1. CDR1 SGHVS and CDR2 FQNEAQ come from the germline V gene. This CDR3 spans 16 amino acids. Unmatched junction bases numbered 9, after V lost 5 bases and J lost 0 bases. The CDR3 here is CASSPRQGNSNYGYTF. CDR3 sequence (DNA): TGTGCCAGCAGCCCCAGACAGGGAAATTCTAACTATGGCTACACCTTC.

The chain employs TRBV7-8 and TRBJ2-7, with TRBD2 matching 11 bases. The length of the CDR3 is 16 residues. Germline assignment: CDR1 SGHVS and CDR2 FQNEAQ. Losses at the gene ends were 5 bases for V and 5 bases for J; bases not matched to a gene: 11. CDR3 nucleotide sequence: TGTGCCAGCAGCCCCGCGGGAGCTAGCGGGAGGCACGAGCAGTACTTC. This gives the protein CASSPAGASGRHEQYF.

The CDR3 nucleotides read TGTGCCAGCAGCGTGCTAGTGTGGGGGGAGCAGTACTTC. It specifies CASSVLVWGEQYF. This rearrangement joins TRBV9 to TRBJ2-7; the D gene could be TRBD1 or TRBD2 (5 bases each). The CDR3 has 13 residues. V was cut by 2 bases and J by 7 bases, with 13 bases left in between. CDR1 SGDLS and CDR2 YYNGEE come from the germline V gene.

Only a few counts were recorded for this clonotype. The V call is TRBV11-2, the J call TRBJ2-1; 7 bases are shared with TRBD1. Germline CDR1 reads SGHAT; CDR2 reads FQNNGV. This CDR3 is 16 amino acids long. After removal of 2 bases from V and 6 bases from J, the junction contained 10 bases not matched to a gene. This CDR3 reads CASSLMPGSGGNEQFF. DNA of the CDR3: TGTGCCAGCAGCTTAATGCCTGGGTCAGGGGGCAATGAGCAGTTCTTC. The whole variable domain, filled in from reference TRBV11-2 and TRBJ2-1, reads EAGVAQSPRYKIIEKRQSVAFWCNPISGHATLYWYQQILGQGPKLLIQFQNNGVVDDSQLPKDRFSAERLKGVDSTLKIQPAKLEDSAVYLCASSLMPGSGGNEQFFGPGTRLTVL.

This sequence joins TRBV25-1 and TRBJ2-5; a weak D match, TRBD1 (6 bases). The V and J ends lost 4 bases and 5 bases respectively, with 11 bases between them. The CDR3 extends over 13 amino acids. CDR1 is MGHDK and CDR2 is SYGVNS in the germline V gene. CDR3 nucleotides: TGTGCCAGCAGTGTACAGGGATTTGAGACCCAGTACTTC. Its protein is CASSVQGFETQYF.

The chain joins TRBV20-1 to TRBJ2-1, with a possible D match to TRBD2 (6 bases). With 3 bases removed from V and 2 bases from J, the gap between germline ends came to 8 bases. Germline CDR1 reads DFQATT; CDR2 reads SNEGSKA (reference sequence). The CDR3 is 13 residues long. DNA for the CDR3: TGCAGTGCTAGCGGGAGCGCCTACAATGAGCAGTTCTTC. Amino acids: CSASGSAYNEQFF.

This clonotype is a singleton in its sample. Possible read error: a much larger clone is one base away. The V and J genes are TRBV11-2 and TRBJ2-3; maybe TRBD1 (5 bases). Germline V gene lookup returns CDR1 SGHAT and CDR2 FQNNGV. V dropped 7 bases and J dropped 0 bases, with 17 bases sitting between them. This CDR3 contains 16 residues. In nucleotides, the CDR3 is TGTGCCAGCAACGTCGACAGAGCATCTAGCACAGATACGCAGTATTTT. Translating it yields CASNVDRASSTDTQYF.

The rearrangement uses TRBV20-1 and TRBJ2-3; 14 positions match TRBD2. Germline assignment: CDR1 DFQATT and CDR2 SNEGSKA (reference sequence). The V segment lost 5 bases and the J segment 3 bases; nucleotides outside the gene matches: 19. The CDR3 has 20 residues. The CDR3 DNA follows: TGCAGTGCTCAATCCTTGACTAGCGGGAGGGGTAGGGTTAAGACAGATACGCAGTATTTT. Translating it yields CSAQSLTSGRGRVKTDTQYF.

This clonotype showed up just a few times. This chain connects TRBV12-3 or TRBV12-4 to TRBJ1-2, with D maybe TRBD1 (5 bases). Deletions cut 5 bases from V and 3 bases from J, with 10 bases between. The CDR3 has 13 amino acids. CDR3 in amino acids: CASSTWGDYGYTF. DNA for the CDR3: TGTGCCAGCAGTACCTGGGGGGACTATGGCTACACCTTC.

Concerning this clonotype: One base away lies a much larger clone, so this may be a sequencing read error. The V gene is TRBV29-1, the J gene TRBJ2-3, with D possibly TRBD2 on 6 matching bases. This CDR3 region has 13 residues. The germline gives CDR1 SQVTM, CDR2 ANQGSEA. The CDR3 coding sequence is TGCAGCGTTGTGGGTAGCGGAGGAGATGCGCAGTATTTT. Protein product: CSVVGSGGDAQYF.

V and J are TRBV10-3 and TRBJ1-4, with 7 bases that match TRBD1. V trimming: 4 bases; J trimming: 3 bases; junction bases outside the gene matches: 2. Germline V CDR1 and CDR2: ENHRY, SYGVKD. The length of the CDR3 is 14 residues. The CDR3: CAISGDSSNEKLFF. CDR3 DNA: TGTGCCATCAGTGGGGACAGTTCTAATGAAAAACTGTTTTTT.

The V gene is TRBV9, the J gene TRBJ2-3; D possibly corresponds to TRBD2 (5 bases). This CDR3 is built from 16 residues. The V gene's germline CDR1 is SGDLS and CDR2 YYNGEE. Trimming pared 0 bases from V and 4 bases from J, leaving 15 bases between. The CDR3 protein is CASSVDPSPQPDTQYF. DNA of the CDR3: TGTGCCAGCAGCGTAGATCCTAGCCCCCAACCAGATACGCAGTATTTT.

This clonotype was recorded a few times. The chain links TRBV5-5 to TRBJ2-3; D unclear. CDR1 and CDR2 (germline): SGHKS, YYEKEE (reference sequence). The CDR3 covers 15 residues. Deletions cut 0 bases from V and 3 bases from J, with 11 bases between. In nucleotides, the CDR3 is TGTGCCAGCAGCTTGGAGGTGCCGGCAACAGATACGCAGTATTTT. It encodes CASSLEVPATDTQYF.

J is TRBJ2-3 and V is TRBV6-5; 8 bases are a match to TRBD2. With 3 bases clipped from V and 0 bases from J, the junction kept 5 bases outside the gene matches. Germline V gives CDR1 MNHEY, CDR2 SVGAGI. This CDR3 has 16 residues. In DNA, the CDR3 is TGTGCCAGCAGTTATGCGATAGCGGGAAGCACAGATACGCAGTATTTT. Its protein product is CASSYAIAGSTDTQYF.

The chain carries TRBV6-5 and TRBJ2-3; no firm D call. Germline lookup yields CDR1 MNHEY and CDR2 SVGAGI. This CDR3 is built from 13 residues. The V gene lost 4 bases and the J gene lost 3 bases, with 8 bases spanning the gap. The CDR3 here is CASSWSGTDTQYF. DNA for the CDR3: TGTGCCAGCAGTTGGTCCGGGACAGATACGCAGTATTTT.

The genes are TRBV4-1 and TRBJ2-7, with 8 bases lining up with TRBD2. This CDR3 contains 16 residues. Germline loops: CDR1 MGHRA, CDR2 YSYEKL. V shed 1 base, J shed 4 bases, and the junction held 9 bases outside the gene matches. Written as DNA, the CDR3 is TGCGCCAGCAGCCAAGCGGCCGGGAGGGCCCGTTACGAGCAGTACTTC. This gives the protein CASSQAAGRARYEQYF.

The rearrangement joins TRBV20-1 to TRBJ2-1, with 11 bases that match TRBD2. J gave up 8 bases and V 5 bases, and 11 bases lay outside the gene matches. The CDR3 length is 15 residues. Per the germline V gene, CDR1 is DFQATT and CDR2 is SNEGSKA (reference sequence). CDR3 in DNA: TGCAGTGCTCCCCGTATAGCGGGAGGGAGGTATGAGCAGTTCTTC. It codes for CSAPRIAGGRYEQFF.

The rearrangement uses TRBV20-1 and TRBJ2-7; D not resolved. The CDR3 covers 12 residues. The ends were cut back, 7 bases at V and 2 bases at J, with 12 bases in the middle. Germline CDR1 reads DFQATT; CDR2 reads SNEGSKA (reference sequence). CDR3 DNA sequence: TGCAGTGTTCGTCACGGCACCTACGAGCAGTACTTC. Amino acid sequence: CSVRHGTYEQYF.

The chain recombines TRBV9 with TRBJ2-3; 10 positions agree with TRBD2. The J segment lost 2 bases and the V segment lost 0 bases, leaving 9 bases of the junction unmatched. CDR1 and CDR2 from the germline V gene are SGDLS and YYNGEE. This CDR3 has 18 residues. The CDR3 loop reads CASSVGTSGRAPTDTQYF. Written as DNA, the CDR3 is TGTGCCAGCAGCGTAGGAACGAGCGGGAGGGCCCCCACAGATACGCAGTATTTT.

The chain combines TRBV12-3 or TRBV12-4 with TRBJ1-2; a weak D match, TRBD1 (5 bases). CDR3 length: 13 amino acids. The V gene lost 6 bases and the J gene lost 7 bases, with 15 bases spanning the gap. The CDR3 is CASRQTGTGGYTF. Here the CDR3 DNA reads TGTGCCAGCAGACAGACCGGGACTGGTGGCTACACCTTC.

This clonotype was picked up a small number of times. The chain uses TRBV20-1 and TRBJ2-7, with a weak D call TRBD1 (5 bases). The CDR3 spans 12 residues. Germline CDR1 and CDR2: DFQATT and SNEGSKA (reference sequence). The ends were cut back, 6 bases at V and 6 bases at J, with 15 bases in the middle. Here the CDR3 reads CSATTQVTEQYF. CDR3 nucleotide sequence: TGCAGTGCCACCACACAGGTGACCGAGCAGTACTTC.